This T cell receptor beta chain was identified during a study of cytomegalovirus exposure and HLA in healthy donors. Study-wide context: Samples from HLA-typed donors yielded approximately 80 million unique TCRs in an early data release. Study-wide results and limits: A later analysis reportedly found that, within productive TCRs, an Asian-associated ancestry cluster had fewer N-insertions than the mean observed across the approximately 670 donors. It was confirmed in vitro that three of the CMV-associated chains were specific for CMV antigens.

Vbeta (60) and Jbeta (13) primers were used in the PCR. Produced via immunoSEQ multiplex PCR; TCRdb's table is partial and in-frame only. The sample has about 98,000 clones; about 81% are singletons. This clone appeared a single time. Its target is unknown. This TCR derives from a man aged 35 to 55 in good health and CMV-seronegative. Sequenced material: PBMCs.

CDR3 sequence reads: CASSLARGHTEAFF. The CDR3 DNA is TGTGCCAGCAGTTTAGCCAGGGGCCACACTGAAGCTTTCTTT. The chain carries TRBV27 and TRBJ1-1; a possible D gene is TRBD1 (6 bases). V dropped 2 bases and J dropped 3 bases, with 10 bases sitting between them. CDR1 is MNHEY, CDR2 SMNVEV, per germline (reference sequence). The CDR3 is 14 residues long.